The 23 T cell receptor beta chains given below trace back to one sample, sequenced in a study of blood T cell repertoires in COVID-19. Generated by immunoSEQ multiplex PCR, the TCRdb table keeps only in-frame clones and is missing some. The top ten clones hold roughly 1.3% of a sample with about 300,000 clones, about 86% of them seen once. The sample taken for sequencing was peripheral blood. These receptors all come from a woman between 45 and 65 years old with acute or convalescent COVID-19.

V and J are TRBV5-1 and TRBJ1-2, with D unresolved. The CDR3 sequence is 15 residues long. The germline V gene has CDR1 SGHRS and CDR2 YFSETQ. The V gene lost 0 bases and the J gene lost 0 bases, with 9 bases spanning the gap. CDR3 sequence reads: CASSLGNGANYGYTF. Here the CDR3 DNA reads TGCGCCAGCAGCTTGGGGAACGGGGCTAACTATGGCTACACCTTC.

The chain has TRBV6-5 and TRBJ1-1; TRBD1 might be the D (5 bases). The V end lost 8 bases, the J end lost 5 bases, and 12 bases lay between the germline ends. CDR1 and CDR2 (germline): MNHEY, SVGAGI. This CDR3 is built from 12 residues. The CDR3 spells CASRPRETEAFF. In nucleotides, the CDR3 is TGTGCCAGCCGACCCAGGGAAACTGAAGCTTTCTTT.

The chain employs TRBV18 and TRBJ2-1, with D possibly TRBD2 on 6 matching bases. Deletions cut 3 bases from V and 8 bases from J, with 14 bases between. Germline assignment: CDR1 KGHSH and CDR2 LQKENI. The CDR3 runs to 14 residues. CDR3 region: CASSPWREGDEQFF. The CDR3 DNA sequence: TGTGCCAGCTCACCCTGGCGGGAAGGAGATGAGCAGTTCTTC.

V and J are TRBV5-4 and TRBJ2-7, with a weak D call TRBD2 (5 bases). This CDR3 contains 14 residues. Per germline, CDR1 SGHNT and CDR2 YYREEE (reference sequence). V gave up 0 bases and J gave up 1 base, with 8 bases separating them. CDR3 sequence: CASSLGRESYEQYF. The CDR3 nucleotides read TGTGCCAGCAGCTTGGGTCGGGAATCCTACGAGCAGTACTTC. The whole variable domain, remainder taken from reference TRBV5-4 and TRBJ2-7, is ETGVTQSPTHLIKTRGQQVTLRCSSQSGHNTVSWYQQALGQGPQFIFQYYREEENGRGNFPPRFSGLQFPNYSSELNVNALELDDSALYLCASSLGRESYEQYFGPGTRLTVT.

The J gene is TRBJ1-1, the V gene TRBV11-2; D is perhaps TRBD1 (5 bases). Trimming pared 0 bases from V and 10 bases from J, leaving 12 bases between. The germline V gene has CDR1 SGHAT and CDR2 FQNNGV. The CDR3 is 13 amino acids. CDR3 nucleotide sequence: TGTGCCAGCAGCTTAGATGCATGGGGGGGAGCTTTCTTT. Amino acid sequence: CASSLDAWGGAFF.

The V and J genes are TRBV12-5 and TRBJ1-1; TRBD1 aligns across 7 bases. The CDR3 has 14 residues. Germline V gives CDR1 LGHNT, CDR2 FRNRAP. With V trimmed by 5 bases and J by 5 bases, 8 bases remained unmatched. The CDR3 sequence: CASGKGAPETEAFF. Here the CDR3 DNA reads TGTGCTAGTGGTAAGGGGGCCCCGGAAACTGAAGCTTTCTTT.

This clone showed up just a few times. This chain connects TRBV2 to TRBJ1-2; 7 nucleotides agree with TRBD1. V dropped 2 bases and J dropped 6; count of bases not matched to a gene: 6. The germline V gene encodes CDR1 SNHLY and CDR2 FYNNEI. The CDR3 has 14 residues. CDR3: CASSETTGNDGYTF. The DNA of the CDR3 is TGTGCCAGCAGTGAAACGACAGGGAACGATGGCTACACCTTC.

This clone was observed a single time. The chain recombines TRBV2 with TRBJ1-1; 11 bases fit TRBD1. V lost 6 bases to trimming and J lost 3 bases; unmatched junction nucleotides: 6. Germline V gene sequence: CDR1 SNHLY, CDR2 FYNNEI. This CDR3 comprises 15 residues. CDR3 DNA sequence: TGTGCCAGCAGCCCGGACAGGGGGCTGGACACTGAAGCTTTCTTT. Translation gives CASSPDRGLDTEAFF. The full variable domain, its missing parts supplied by reference TRBV2 and TRBJ1-1, is EPEVTQTPSHQVTQMGQEVILRCVPISNHLYFYWYRQILGQKVEFLVSFYNNEISEKSEIFDDQFSVERPDGSNFTLKIRSTKLEDSAMYFCASSPDRGLDTEAFFGQGTRLTVV.

The chain links TRBV28 to TRBJ1-5; possible D gene TRBD1, 5 bases. V was shortened by 5 bases and J by 0 bases, with 11 bases between the two germline ends. The CDR3 sequence is 15 residues long. The germline V gene has CDR1 MDHEN and CDR2 SYDVKM. The CDR3: CASSPRRGSNQPQHF. DNA for the CDR3: TGTGCCAGCAGTCCCCGGAGGGGTAGCAATCAGCCCCAGCATTTT.

The chain couples TRBV3-1 (or the pseudogene TRBV3-2) to TRBJ1-1; no clear D. Germline assignment: CDR1 LGHDT and CDR2 YNNKEL (reference sequence). There are 15 residues in the CDR3. Trimming stripped 4 bases from V and 3 bases from J, with 15 bases between. The CDR3 DNA is TGTGCCAGCAGCCCTAATACGGGGTGGGACACTGAAGCTTTCTTT. Translated, it gives CASSPNTGWDTEAFF.

V usage is TRBV24-1 and J usage is TRBJ2-1, with TRBD2 identical over 7 bases. V was clipped by 9 bases and J by 3 bases; unmatched bases: 4. The CDR3 runs 13 residues. In germline, CDR1 is KGHDR, CDR2 SFDVKD. The CDR3 DNA follows: TGTGCCACCTCTAGCGGACACTACAATGAGCAGTTCTTC. Translation: CATSSGHYNEQFF.

This chain connects TRBV7-9 to TRBJ1-5; 7 bases are a match to TRBD1. The V segment lost 5 bases and the J segment 3 bases; nucleotides outside the gene matches: 4. The CDR3 loop spans 14 amino acids. Looked up from germline, CDR1 is SEHNR and CDR2 is FQNEAQ (reference sequence). Written as DNA, the CDR3 is TGTGCCAGCAGCCCGGGACAGCACAATCAGCCCCAGCATTTT. Residues: CASSPGQHNQPQHF. The full variable domain, completed using reference TRBV7-9 and TRBJ1-5, is DTGVSQNPRHKITKRGQNVTFRCDPISEHNRLYWYRQTLGQGPEFLTYFQNEAQLEKSRLLSDRFSAERPKGSFSTLEIQRTEQGDSAMYLCASSPGQHNQPQHFGDGTRLSIL.

This sequence joins TRBV6-1 and TRBJ1-4, with 7 positions matching TRBD1. Trimming took 2 bases from V and 5 from J; bases not matched to a gene: 5. The V gene's germline CDR1 is MNHNS and CDR2 SASEGT. The CDR3 length is 15 residues. DNA for the CDR3: TGTGCCAGCAGTGAAAACAGGGGCAGGAATGAAAAACTGTTTTTT. Translating gives CASSENRGRNEKLFF.

The CDR3 bases are TGTGCCTGGAGAGCAGGGAACACTGAAGCTTTCTTT. Translation gives CAWRAGNTEAFF. The chain is built from TRBV30 and TRBJ1-1; D unclear. Germline assignment: CDR1 GTSNPN and CDR2 SVGIG (reference sequence). This CDR3 contains 12 residues. Trimming pared 3 bases from V and 1 base from J, leaving 6 bases between.

The chain combines TRBV3-1 (or the pseudogene TRBV3-2) with TRBJ2-5; 9 positions agree with TRBD2. This CDR3 region has 17 residues. Germline-derived CDR1 and CDR2 are LGHDT and YNNKEL (reference sequence). V was pared by 1 base and J by 3 bases, with 9 bases of the junction left unmatched. The CDR3 protein is CASSQVGGGDLKETQYF. The CDR3 DNA follows: TGTGCCAGCAGCCAAGTCGGCGGGGGGGACCTAAAAGAGACCCAGTACTTC.

This chain uses TRBV12-3 or TRBV12-4 with TRBJ2-2, with D unclear. The CDR3 totals 12 residues. The V gene lost 2 bases and the J gene lost 6 bases, with 4 bases spanning the gap. CDR3 region: CASSLTAGELFF. Written as DNA, the CDR3 is TGTGCCAGCAGTTTAACAGCCGGGGAGCTGTTTTTT.

The rearrangement joins TRBV19 to TRBJ1-6; D possibly corresponds to TRBD1 (5 bases). The germline gives CDR1 LNHDA, CDR2 SQIVND (reference sequence). Trimming removed 7 bases at V and 8 bases at J, with 12 bases between. The CDR3 has 13 amino acids. CDR3: CASTQGWDSPLHF. The DNA for the CDR3 is TGTGCCAGTACCCAGGGATGGGATTCACCCCTCCACTTT.

Written as DNA, the CDR3 is TGTGCCAGCAGCTCCACCGGACACATAGAGACCCAGTACTTC. This sequence encodes CASSSTGHIETQYF. The chain is built from TRBV7-2 and TRBJ2-5; D possibly corresponds to TRBD1 (5 bases). The V end was cut by 4 bases, the J end by 4 bases, with 13 bases between. The CDR3 totals 14 residues. CDR1 is SGHTA, CDR2 FQGNSA, per germline.

The chain is built from TRBV5-6 and TRBJ1-1; 8 positions agree with TRBD1. The germline gives CDR1 SGHDT, CDR2 YYEEEE. Losses at the gene ends were 2 bases for V and 11 bases for J; bases not matched to a gene: 8. The CDR3 contains 13 residues. DNA of the CDR3: TGTGCCAGCAGCTTCTACGGACAGGGAGCGGCTTTCTTT. The encoded protein is CASSFYGQGAAFF.

This CDR3 reads CASSLSRTGNNEKLFF. CDR3 DNA sequence: TGTGCCAGCAGCTTGTCACGGACAGGGAATAATGAAAAACTGTTTTTT. This rearrangement joins TRBV5-4 to TRBJ1-4; 8 bases are a match to TRBD1. Trimming cost V 1 base and J 4 bases; bases outside gene matches: 6. Germline CDR1 and CDR2: SGHNT and YYREEE (reference sequence). The CDR3 contains 16 residues.

This chain joins TRBV9 and TRBJ2-3; the D gene is possibly TRBD2 (5 bases). The CDR3 is made up of 18 amino acids. The germline gives CDR1 SGDLS, CDR2 YYNGEE. V was shortened by 3 bases and J by 6 bases, with 26 bases between the two germline ends. The CDR3 sequence is CASSAQHGGDGVTDTQYF. CDR3 coding DNA: TGTGCCAGCAGCGCACAGCACGGCGGAGACGGGGTAACCGATACGCAGTATTTT.

J is TRBJ2-2 and V is TRBV19; 10 bases are shared with TRBD2. The CDR3 spans 17 residues. Trimming cost V 1 base and J 2 bases; bases outside gene matches: 4. Germline-derived CDR1 and CDR2 are LNHDA and SQIVND (reference sequence). CDR3 sequence reads: CASSIGPSGGNTGELFF. As DNA, the CDR3 is TGTGCCAGTAGTATAGGGCCTAGCGGGGGAAACACCGGGGAGCTGTTTTTT.

The chain links TRBV5-1 to TRBJ2-1; D remains ambiguous. This CDR3 contains 16 residues. From germline, CDR1 is SGHRS and CDR2 YFSETQ. Trimming removed 0 bases at V and 3 bases at J, with 13 bases between. The CDR3 bases are TGCGCCAGCAGCTTGGTGGCAGGCCTCCTCTACAATGAGCAGTTCTTC. Translated: CASSLVAGLLYNEQFF.